Here is one TCR beta chain with its context. The sample is drawn from a study of cytomegalovirus exposure and HLA in healthy donors. Study-level background: The 120 validation repertoires used the same platform as the 550 to 850 first-cohort repertoires (as reported by a later analysis).

Assay used: immunoSEQ multiplex PCR; TCRdb lists only in-frame clones, some missing. The sample carries 150,000 to 180,000 clones, around 84% recorded once. CDR1 and CDR2 (germline): SGHTA, FQGNSA. V was shortened by 1 base and J by 5 bases, with 14 bases between the two germline ends. This CDR3 is 15 amino acids long. The gene calls are TRBV7-2 and TRBJ1-1; D may be TRBD1 (6 bases). The source of this sequence is a human donor in good health. The source material was PBMCs. CDR3 sequence (DNA): TGTGCCAGCAGCTTAGTTGGTCAGGGGTCTACTGAAGCTTTCTTT. It encodes CASSLVGQGSTEAFF.